The 13 T cell receptor beta chains in this list originate from one sample, sequenced in a study of regulatory T cells in long-lasting Graves disease. The time point was: newly diagnosed GD, antithyroid drugs for less than 3 months. PBMCs provided the RNA from which the TCR library was made. Combining iRepertoire HTBI primers with Arm-PCR of CDR3 regions, the authors built TCR beta libraries. TCRdb itself ran the multiplex PCR reads through MiXCR, one entry per CDR3 protein. The sample consists of 300,000 to 400,000 distinct CDR3 sequences, 15% to 19% of them appearing once. Sequences were derived from peripheral blood mononuclear cells (PBMCs), sampled at new diagnosis, from a patient treated with antithyroid drugs. These receptors originate from a female donor with Graves disease.

This clonotype appeared a few times. V is TRBV6-1 and J is TRBJ1-2; D is unresolved. The ends were cut back, 11 bases at V and 1 base at J, with 11 bases in the middle. This CDR3 has 12 amino acids. Germline assignment: CDR1 MNHNS and CDR2 SASEGT. The CDR3, as DNA: TGTGCCTCCGGTGCGCTTAACTATGGCTACACCTTC. This translates into CASGALNYGYTF.

This clonotype was picked up many times. This chain uses TRBV28 with TRBJ2-3; 11 bases are shared with TRBD2. Germline values: CDR1 MDHEN, CDR2 SYDVKM. The V segment lost 10 bases and the J segment 5 bases; nucleotides outside the gene matches: 8. There are 14 residues in the CDR3. CDR3 amino acids: CATKLAGDEDTQYF. CDR3 nucleotide sequence: TGTGCCACCAAACTAGCGGGAGATGAAGATACGCAGTATTTT.

This clonotype has a count of ten or more. The chain employs TRBV28 and TRBJ1-1; weak D call: TRBD1 (5 bases). The ends were cut back, 10 bases at V and 4 bases at J, with 16 bases in the middle. The CDR3 has 13 residues. Germline lookup yields CDR1 MDHEN and CDR2 SYDVKM. CDR3 sequence reads: CATDQGLGTEAFF. CDR3 nucleotide sequence: TGTGCCACCGACCAGGGTTTGGGCACTGAAGCTTTCTTT.

This clonotype was picked up many times. This chain joins TRBV24-1 and TRBJ1-1, with 7 nucleotides matching TRBD1. With V trimmed by 3 bases and J by 4 bases, 1 base remained unmatched. This CDR3 has 13 residues. Germline V gene sequence: CDR1 KGHDR, CDR2 SFDVKD. The CDR3: CATSDRDSTEAFF. CDR3 DNA: TGTGCCACCAGTGATAGGGACAGCACTGAAGCTTTCTTT.

This clonotype was seen ten or more times. The chain couples TRBV12-3 or TRBV12-4 to TRBJ2-7; the match to TRBD2 covers 8 bases. V was clipped by 6 bases and J by 1 base; unmatched bases: 8. The CDR3 is 15 residues long. The CDR3 nucleotides are TGTGCCAGCAGAAGAAGCGGGGGAGCGTCCTACGAGCAGTACTTC. Translation gives CASRRSGGASYEQYF.

This clonotype occurred a few times. Relative to the germline gene, one junction end is altered; a read error may explain this. The chain employs TRBV7-9 and TRBJ2-1, with 12 positions matching TRBD1. This CDR3 contains 16 residues. Per the germline V gene, CDR1 is SEHNR and CDR2 is FQNEAQ (reference sequence). Here the CDR3 DNA reads TGTGCCAGCAGCCGAATCTGGGACAGGGGGCGGACAGAGCAGCTCTTC. Its protein is CASSRIWDRGRTEQLF.

The V and J genes are TRBV28 and TRBJ2-7; D could derive from TRBD1 or TRBD2 (5 bases each). This CDR3 has 12 residues. In germline, CDR1 is MDHEN, CDR2 SYDVKM. Trimming shortened V by 7 bases and J by 6 bases, and 13 bases separated the two germline ends. The CDR3 DNA reads TGTGCCAGCACTCTGAGGGGCGGCGAGCAGTACTTC. Protein: CASTLRGGEQYF.

The chain has TRBV2 and TRBJ2-1; 9 nucleotides line up with TRBD2. This CDR3 is built from 13 residues. The germline V gene encodes CDR1 SNHLY and CDR2 FYNNEI. Trimming took 10 bases from V and 5 from J; bases not matched to a gene: 6. The CDR3 here is CAKERGVHNEQFF. The CDR3 region has the DNA TGTGCCAAAGAGCGGGGGGTCCACAATGAGCAGTTCTTC.

This clonotype was counted between two and nine times. The CDR3 sequence is CASSRPTGVEQYF. CDR3 nucleotide sequence: TGTGCCAGCAGCCGACCGACAGGGGTCGAGCAGTACTTC. The chain carries TRBV6-1 and TRBJ2-7, with 8 nucleotides matching TRBD1. After removal of 6 bases from V and 6 bases from J, the junction contained 7 bases not matched to a gene. The CDR3 runs 13 residues. Per the germline V gene, CDR1 is MNHNS and CDR2 is SASEGT.

This clonotype was seen only a few times. This chain uses TRBV20-1 with TRBJ2-7; D gene uncertain. Germline V lookup: CDR1 DFQATT, CDR2 SNEGSKA (reference sequence). The V end lost 0 bases, the J end lost 3 bases, and 9 bases lay between the germline ends. This CDR3 has 13 amino acids. The CDR3 coding sequence is TGCAGTGCTAGAGACACCGCCTTCTACGAGCAGTACTTC. Protein: CSARDTAFYEQYF.

This clonotype came up many times. The chain carries TRBV6-5 and TRBJ1-1, with unresolved D. CDR1 is MNHEY and CDR2 is SVGAGI in the germline V gene. Trimming took 4 bases from V and 1 from J, leaving 10 bases between them. The CDR3 covers 14 residues. The CDR3 sequence: CASSSRFRNTEAFF. In DNA form, the CDR3 reads TGTGCCAGCAGTTCGAGGTTTCGGAACACTGAAGCTTTCTTT.

This clonotype came up many times. V is TRBV27 and J is TRBJ2-1; the D gene is possibly TRBD2 (5 bases). Germline assignment: CDR1 MNHEY and CDR2 SMNVEV (reference sequence). CDR3 length: 15 residues. Trimming removed 5 bases from V and 8 bases from J, with 19 bases in between. The CDR3 sequence: CASSPYTRDGDEQFF. For the CDR3, the DNA is TGTGCCAGCAGTCCCTATACCCGCGACGGGGATGAGCAGTTCTTC.

The chain has TRBV7-3 and TRBJ2-5; TRBD1 or TRBD2 may be the D gene (5 bases each). Germline V gene lookup returns CDR1 SGHTA and CDR2 FQGTGA. V lost 5 bases, J lost 5 bases, and 15 bases lay in between. CDR3 length: 14 amino acids. The CDR3 DNA sequence: TGTGCCAGCAGCCGTGGGGGAGTGGGGGAGACCCAGTACTTC. This codes for CASSRGGVGETQYF. The full variable domain, with the rest looked up from reference TRBV7-3 and TRBJ2-5, is GAGVSQTPSNKVTEKGKYVELRCDPISGHTALYWYRQSLGQGPEFLIYFQGTGAADDSGLPNDRFFAVRPEGSVSTLKIQRTERGDSAVYLCASSRGGVGETQYFGPGTRLLVL.